The source of this TCR beta chain is a study of T cells in tuberculosis. Study-wide results and caveats: Shorter CDR3-alpha in active tuberculosis partly drove smaller distances.

The CDR3 consists of 16 residues. Trimming removed 4 bases at V and 1 base at J, with 15 bases between. The V gene's germline CDR1 is SGHRS and CDR2 YFSETQ. Regarding this clone: The antigen remains undetermined.

Time point indicated: new active TB diagnosis, blood taken before or within 7 days of starting treatment. Confirmation came from sputum smear and/or culture positivity for M. tuberculosis. On average around 100,000 T cells per donor were immunosequenced. The assay was immunoSEQ multiplex PCR, and TCRdb's table has in-frame clones only and misses some. This sample has some 30,000 clones; around 86% occur once, and the top ten carry 4.5% to 6.5%. V usage is TRBV5-1 and J usage is TRBJ1-3; possibly TRBD1 for D (6 bases). Material: PBMCs, obtained at tuberculosis diagnosis. This receptor was taken from an adult with tuberculosis. The CDR3 DNA sequence: TGCGCCAGCAGCCACACCGATACAGGGTCTGGAAACACCATATATTTT. It specifies CASSHTDTGSGNTIYF. The entire variable domain, with the rest obtained from reference TRBV5-1 and TRBJ1-3, is as follows: KAGVTQTPRYLIKTRGQQVTLSCSPISGHRSVSWYQQTPGQGLQFLFEYFSETQRNKGNFPGRFSGRQFSNSRSEMNVSTLELGDSALYLCASSHTDTGSGNTIYFGEGSWLTVV.